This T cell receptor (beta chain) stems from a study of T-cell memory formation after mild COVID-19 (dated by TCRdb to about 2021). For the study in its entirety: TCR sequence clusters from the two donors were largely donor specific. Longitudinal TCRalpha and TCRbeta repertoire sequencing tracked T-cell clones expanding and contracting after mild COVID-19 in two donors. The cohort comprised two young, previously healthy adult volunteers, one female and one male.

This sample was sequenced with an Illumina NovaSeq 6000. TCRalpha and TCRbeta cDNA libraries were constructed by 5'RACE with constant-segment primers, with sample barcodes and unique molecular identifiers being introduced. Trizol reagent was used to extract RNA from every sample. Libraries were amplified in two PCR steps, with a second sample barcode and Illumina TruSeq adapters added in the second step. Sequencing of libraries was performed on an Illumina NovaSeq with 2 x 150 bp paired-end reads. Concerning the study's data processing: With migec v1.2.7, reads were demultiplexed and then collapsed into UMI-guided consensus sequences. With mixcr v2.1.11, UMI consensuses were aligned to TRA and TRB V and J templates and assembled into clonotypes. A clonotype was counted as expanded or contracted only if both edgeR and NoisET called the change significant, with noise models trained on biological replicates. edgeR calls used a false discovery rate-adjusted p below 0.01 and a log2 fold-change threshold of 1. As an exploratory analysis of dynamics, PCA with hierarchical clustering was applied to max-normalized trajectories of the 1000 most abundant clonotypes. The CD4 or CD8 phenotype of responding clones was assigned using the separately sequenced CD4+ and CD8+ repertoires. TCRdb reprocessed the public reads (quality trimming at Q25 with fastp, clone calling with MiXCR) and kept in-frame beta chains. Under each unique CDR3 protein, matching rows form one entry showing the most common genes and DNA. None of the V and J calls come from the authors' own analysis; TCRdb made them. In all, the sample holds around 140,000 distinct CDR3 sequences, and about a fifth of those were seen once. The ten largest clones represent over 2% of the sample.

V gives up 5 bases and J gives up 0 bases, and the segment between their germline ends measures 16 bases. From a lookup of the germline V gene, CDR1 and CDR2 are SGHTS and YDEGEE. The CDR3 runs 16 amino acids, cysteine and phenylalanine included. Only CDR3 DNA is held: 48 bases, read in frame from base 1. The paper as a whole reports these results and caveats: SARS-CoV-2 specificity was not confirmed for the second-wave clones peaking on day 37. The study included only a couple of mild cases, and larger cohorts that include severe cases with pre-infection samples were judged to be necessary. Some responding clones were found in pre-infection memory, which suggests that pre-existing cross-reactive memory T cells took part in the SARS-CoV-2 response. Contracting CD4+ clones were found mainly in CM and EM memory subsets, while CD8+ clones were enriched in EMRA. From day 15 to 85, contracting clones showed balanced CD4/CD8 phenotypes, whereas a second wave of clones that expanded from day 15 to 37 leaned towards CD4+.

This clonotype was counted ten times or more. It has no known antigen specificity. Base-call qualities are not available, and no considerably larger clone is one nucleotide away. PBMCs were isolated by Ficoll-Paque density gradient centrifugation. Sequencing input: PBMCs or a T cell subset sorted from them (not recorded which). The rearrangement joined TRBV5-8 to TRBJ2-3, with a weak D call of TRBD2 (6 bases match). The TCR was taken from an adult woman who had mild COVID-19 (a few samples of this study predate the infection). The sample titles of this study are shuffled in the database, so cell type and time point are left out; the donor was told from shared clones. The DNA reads TGTGCCAGCAGATCCCCGGGACTGAGAAGCACAGATACGCAGTATTTT. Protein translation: CASRSPGLRSTDTQYF.